The 20 T cell receptor beta chains below all came from one sample that was sequenced in a study of molecular identifiers for immune sequencing clone quantification. TCRdb redid the calling of the PCR reads with MiXCR, one entry per CDR3 protein. The sample records approximately 54,000 distinct CDR3 sequences, less than 25% being singletons. What was sequenced was naive CD8+ T cells from blood, with Jurkat cell RNA spiked in. Subset noted: FACS-sorted CD8+CD4-CCR7+CD45RA+ naive T cells. These receptors were taken from a human donor in good health. Some libraries in this study had Jurkat cell RNA spiked in.

This clonotype showed up many times. This chain uses TRBV30 with TRBJ2-7; no reliable D call. The CDR3 consists of 13 residues. V gave up 0 bases and J gave up 7 bases, with 13 bases separating them. Germline assignment: CDR1 GTSNPN and CDR2 SVGIG (reference sequence). In nucleotides, the CDR3 is TGTGCCTGGAGTGTAGACCCAGGATGGGAGCAGTACTTC. Translating it yields CAWSVDPGWEQYF.

This clonotype was seen at least ten times. The CDR3 sequence: CASSLEYRSNEKLFF. For the CDR3, the DNA is TGTGCCAGCAGCTTGGAGTACAGATCTAATGAAAAACTGTTTTTT. This sequence joins TRBV5-5 and TRBJ1-4; D call uncertain. CDR1 is SGHKS and CDR2 is YYEKEE in the germline V gene (reference sequence). The CDR3 extends over 15 amino acids. Trimming stripped 0 bases from V and 3 bases from J, with 9 bases between.

As for this clonotype: This may stem from a read error, because a much larger clone lies one nucleotide away. The rearrangement joins TRBV13 to TRBJ2-7, with unresolved D. Germline CDR1 reads PRHDT; CDR2 reads FYEKMQ (reference sequence). V was clipped by 5 bases and J by 3 bases, with 17 bases between them. This CDR3 contains 15 residues. CDR3 region: CASSPSNGPGYEQYF. The CDR3 nucleotides read TGTGCCAGCAGCCCATCTAACGGGCCCGGCTACGAGCAGTACTTC. Together with reference TRBV13 and TRBJ2-7, the CDR3 gives the full variable domain: AAGVIQSPRHLIKEKRETATLKCYPIPRHDTVYWYQQGPGQDPQFLISFYEKMQSDKGSIPDRFSAQQFSDYHSELNMSSLELGDSALYFCASSPSNGPGYEQYFGPGTRLTVT.

The chain uses TRBV12-3 or TRBV12-4 and TRBJ2-2; TRBD1 or TRBD2 may be the D gene (5 bases each). The CDR3 is made up of 15 amino acids. Trimming removed 4 bases at V and 6 bases at J, with 15 bases between. The CDR3 nucleotides read TGTGCCAGCAGTTCCCCGGGACCAAACGCCGGGGAGCTGTTTTTT. Its protein product is CASSSPGPNAGELFF.

As regards this clonotype: Compared with germline, one end of the junction differs, possibly owing to a read error. The rearrangement links TRBV7-2 to TRBJ1-5, with D possibly TRBD1 on 5 matching bases. This CDR3 has 15 residues. CDR1 SGHTA and CDR2 FQGNSA come from the germline V gene. The CDR3 loop is CASSLRTLSNQPPHF. DNA of the CDR3: TGTGCCAGCAGCTTAAGGACACTTAGCAATCAGCCCCCGCATTTT.

The chain uses TRBV11-2 and TRBJ2-7; 9 bases fit TRBD1. With 5 bases clipped from V and 2 bases from J, the junction kept 7 bases outside the gene matches. The CDR3 spans 15 residues. Looked up from germline, CDR1 is SGHAT and CDR2 is FQNNGV. Here the CDR3 reads CASSPGQGRTYEQYF. CDR3 bases: TGTGCCAGCAGCCCCGGACAGGGGAGGACCTACGAGCAGTACTTC.

This clonotype occurred many times. This rearrangement joins TRBV7-9 to TRBJ1-1; D ambiguous. Germline CDR1 and CDR2: SEHNR and FQNEAQ (reference sequence). The V end lost 1 base, the J end lost 0 bases, and 3 bases lay between the germline ends. The CDR3 is 13 amino acids. CDR3 sequence reads: CASSLDLNTEAFF. The CDR3 DNA reads as TGTGCCAGCAGCTTAGACCTGAACACTGAAGCTTTCTTT.

At least ten counts were recorded for this clonotype. The gene calls are TRBV5-4 and TRBJ2-7; the match to TRBD1 covers 8 bases. The CDR3 is 14 residues long. Germline V lookup: CDR1 SGHNT, CDR2 YYREEE (reference sequence). The trim removed 3 bases at V and 1 base at J, leaving 3 bases unmatched. CDR3 region: CASSYGTGSYEQYF. CDR3 DNA sequence: TGTGCCAGCAGCTACGGGACAGGTTCCTACGAGCAGTACTTC.

This clonotype has at least ten counts. This chain links TRBV27 with TRBJ2-1; no definite D call. Trimming left V 5 bases short and J 3 bases short, with 23 bases between. Per germline, CDR1 MNHEY and CDR2 SMNVEV (reference sequence). The CDR3 runs 18 residues. CDR3 protein: CASSPISRRRTIYNEQFF. Here the CDR3 DNA reads TGTGCCAGCAGTCCCATTTCCCGACGACGGACGATCTACAATGAGCAGTTCTTC.

The chain carries TRBV11-2 and TRBJ2-5; tentatively, D is TRBD1 (5 bases). The germline V and J ends were trimmed by 4 bases and 2 bases, with 14 bases remaining between them. The length of the CDR3 is 15 residues. Per germline, CDR1 SGHAT and CDR2 FQNNGV. The DNA of the CDR3 is TGTGCCAGCAGCTGGGGCAGCTCCGGGCAAGAGACCCAGTACTTC. Translated, it gives CASSWGSSGQETQYF.

This clonotype showed up many times. The gene calls are TRBV4-2 and TRBJ1-5; TRBD1 might be the D (5 bases). V shed 0 bases and J shed 6 bases, with 12 bases lying between them. The germline CDR1 and CDR2 sequences are LGHNA and YNFKEQ. This CDR3 spans 15 amino acids. The CDR3 DNA reads TGTGCCAGCAGCCAAGAAAAGGCAGGGCCTCAGCCCCAGCATTTT. It translates to CASSQEKAGPQPQHF.

This clonotype has at least ten counts. The chain joins TRBV5-1 to TRBJ2-5; 10 bases align to TRBD1. The CDR3 length is 17 residues. V shed 3 bases and J 4 bases; nucleotides not matched to a gene: 12. From germline, CDR1 is SGHRS and CDR2 YFSETQ. The CDR3 nucleotides read TGCGCCAGCAGCTCCGGGACAGGGGACTCTCTTCGAGAGACCCAGTACTTC. It encodes CASSSGTGDSLRETQYF.

A word on this clonotype: A read error may explain this, as a much larger clone is one base away. J is TRBJ1-3 and V is TRBV2, with D possibly TRBD1 on 6 matching bases. Germline V gives CDR1 SNHLY, CDR2 FYNNEI. V lost 3 bases and J lost 0, with 9 bases in between. This CDR3 is 15 amino acids long. The CDR3 nucleotides read TGTGCCAGCAGTGAGGACAGAAGCTCTGGAAACACCATATATTTT. It translates to CASSEDRSSGNTIYF.

This clonotype was observed many times. The rearrangement uses TRBV7-9 and TRBJ1-1; D possibly corresponds to TRBD1 (5 bases). Germline V CDR1 and CDR2: SEHNR, FQNEAQ (reference sequence). Trimming took 5 bases from V and 2 from J, leaving 9 bases between them. The CDR3 runs to 13 residues. As DNA, the CDR3 is TGTGCCAGCAGCGAACAGGCTAACACTGAAGCTTTCTTT. Translating gives CASSEQANTEAFF.

This clonotype was detected ten times or more. The chain joins TRBV7-2 to TRBJ1-1; 7 nucleotides agree with TRBD1. The CDR3 consists of 15 residues. V lost 1 base, J lost 1 base, and 3 bases stayed unmatched. Germline V gene lookup returns CDR1 SGHTA and CDR2 FQGNSA. CDR3 sequence: CASSLDTGENTEAFF. CDR3 DNA sequence: TGTGCCAGCAGCTTAGACACAGGGGAGAACACTGAAGCTTTCTTT.

There are many counts of this clonotype. The chain couples TRBV20-1 to TRBJ2-3, with D possibly TRBD2 on 6 matching bases. The V end was cut by 4 bases, the J end by 4 bases, with 18 bases between. Germline V CDR1 and CDR2: DFQATT, SNEGSKA (reference sequence). The CDR3 loop spans 15 amino acids. CDR3 residues: CSATEGAGPSDTQYF. Written as DNA, the CDR3 is TGCAGTGCTACGGAAGGCGCGGGGCCCTCAGATACGCAGTATTTT.

About this clonotype itself: A much larger clone lies a single base off, so this may be a read error. The CDR3 protein is CASSLLAGGEEAQYF. In DNA, the CDR3 is TGTGCCAGCAGCTTATTAGCGGGAGGGGAAGAGGCCCAGTACTTC. The chain carries TRBV7-3 and TRBJ2-5, with 11 bases that match TRBD2. CDR1 SGHTA and CDR2 FQGTGA come from the germline V gene. This CDR3 has 15 amino acids. The whole variable domain, filled in from reference TRBV7-3 and TRBJ2-5, reads GAGVSQTPSNKVTEKGKYVELRCDPISGHTALYWYRQSLGQGPEFLIYFQGTGAADDSGLPNDRFFAVRPEGSVSTLKIQRTERGDSAVYLCASSLLAGGEEAQYFGPGTRLLVL.

This clonotype has at least ten counts. The CDR3 spells CASSHSTGGAGANVLTF. CDR3 coding DNA: TGTGCCAGCAGCCACTCTACAGGGGGCGCTGGGGCCAACGTCCTGACTTTC. The V and J genes are TRBV7-9 and TRBJ2-6, with TRBD1 identical over 9 bases. The CDR3 runs to 17 residues. Germline V CDR1 and CDR2: SEHNR, FQNEAQ (reference sequence). V was pared by 5 bases and J by 2 bases, with 7 bases of the junction left unmatched.

At least ten counts were recorded for this clonotype. The CDR3 here is CASSLDAYGYTF. Written as DNA, the CDR3 is TGTGCCAGCAGCTTGGACGCCTATGGCTACACCTTC. This chain connects TRBV5-6 to TRBJ1-2; D gene unclear. The CDR3 consists of 12 residues. Per the germline V gene, CDR1 is SGHDT and CDR2 is YYEEEE. The V end lost 0 bases, the J end lost 4 bases, and 4 bases lay between the germline ends.

This clonotype was found many times. V usage is TRBV29-1 and J usage is TRBJ2-7, with 7 bases aligning to TRBD2. CDR3 length equals 13 residues. The V and J ends lost 0 bases and 6 bases, in that order; junction bases with no gene match: 5. Germline V lookup: CDR1 SQVTM, CDR2 ANQGSEA. Here the CDR3 DNA reads TGCAGCGTTGAAGATCCGGCGGGGGTCGAGCAGTACTTC. It codes for CSVEDPAGVEQYF.